This paragraph covers one T cell receptor (beta chain) sequence. V shed 0 bases and J 0 bases; nucleotides not matched to a gene: 14. The V gene's germline CDR1 is LGHNA and CDR2 YNFKEQ. This CDR3 is built from 20 residues. How the authors handled the data: Amplification of reference gene primers provided the estimated nucleated cell counts. Profiling relied on immunoSEQ multiplex PCR, and the TCRdb table lists in-frame clones only, not all of them. The DNA was the basis for D and trimming; V, J and clone size are from that table. The sample has about 120,000 clones; approximately 70% are singletons. This sample is drawn from a study of blood T cell repertoires in COVID-19. Turning to the study itself: There were acute and convalescent COVID-19 samples, and they came from the United States, Italy and Spain. T cells, B-cell-depleted T cells, or PBMCs supplied cDNA or gDNA.

The source is a woman in her 70s with acute or convalescent COVID-19. Sequenced sample: peripheral blood. V and J are TRBV4-2 and TRBJ2-1; 7 bases agree with TRBD2. CDR3 DNA: TGTGCCAGCAGCCAAGAGACGAGCGGAGCGGGACTATTCTCCTACAATGAGCAGTTCTTC. Encoded protein: CASSQETSGAGLFSYNEQFF.